Detailed here is one TCR beta chain. No antigen is known for it. There are no base qualities to consult, and no much larger clone falls within one base. The twin pairs came from the European Cystic Fibrosis Twin and Sibling Study Cohort, a cohort that recruited patients from 150 to 200 CF clinics across 14 European countries. Zygosity and CFTR genotype were verified in-house, with zygosity tested by multiplex PCR of nine short tandem repeat loci. Peripheral blood was sampled from each twin, and clinical parameters were recorded on the day of blood sampling. Genomic DNA was isolated from peripheral blood cells with phenol/chloroform and kept in TE buffer at 4 degrees C. The data were obtained in a study of monozygotic twins with cystic fibrosis (dated by TCRdb to about 2021). Regarding the study in general: Barcoded libraries were prepared from about 3 micrograms of fragmented DNA with approximately 15 PCR cycles. Ten female and six male twin pairs, aged 2.0 to 36.4 years (median 9.1 years) and mostly children and adolescents, were included in the cohort. Data for three of the twin pairs had been reported previously in another context. Twins were ranked among around 960 cohort participants for weight-for-height and FEVPerc (FEV1 disease centile) at the day of blood sampling. To gauge how much genetics shapes V and J gene usage, the researchers compared TCR beta repertoires both within and across 16 monozygotic twin pairs who have cystic fibrosis.

Following the manufacturer's instructions, TCR beta CDR3 regions were amplified by multiplex PCR with the immunoSEQ immune profiling system. Sequencing was performed on an Illumina NextSeq system. Regarding the original processing steps: The immunoSEQ Analyzer platform handled processing of the sequence data, and clonality was calculated by taking the square root of Simpson's index of productive rearrangements. Similarity in V and J usage was quantified by Jensen-Shannon distance, and CDR3 generation probabilities were calculated with OLGA. The researchers looked up shared CDR3 sequences in the immuneACCESS database (August 2020) and in VDJdb (December 2020). Held by TCRdb, this immuneACCESS table contains in-frame sequences only and omits some clones. Under half of the omission traces to an unresolved V gene where checked; the cause of the rest is unknown. The V and J calls and clone size were taken over from that table, and D and trimming were inferred from the DNA. The sample yields around 9,500 clones; over 98% were counted once. The ten largest clones take up over 0.2% of the sample.

Summary of the overall study and its limitations: Nucleotide-identical clonotype sharing was significantly higher within monozygotic CF twin pairs than between unrelated CF individuals (P = 0.000026, Mann-Whitney). Only a small cohort was studied, and no association of shared CDR3 numbers with age, concordance or disease severity was found. Simpson clonality tended to be low (median roughly 0.01), which suggests a naive-dominated repertoire, although clonality was higher in the most severely affected patients. V gene usage was most similar to the co-twin in 13 of 16 pairs, and J usage was most similar to the co-twin in 8 of 16 pairs, which suggests genetic constraints.

The receptor's source is a girl aged 2-10 years with cystic fibrosis. Sequenced: blood.

The nucleotide sequence is TGCGCCAGCAGCTTGGGGACGTCAGATAACACCGGGGAGCTGTTTTTT. Translated, it reads CASSLGTSDNTGELFF. The rearranged segments are TRBV5-1 and TRBJ2-2, with an unclear D gene assignment. The CDR3 spans 16 residues, from the cysteine through the phenylalanine. The kept DNA is CDR3 alone, 48 bases in frame from the first base. V gives up 0 bases and J gives up 2 bases, and the segment between their germline ends measures 11 bases. In the germline V gene, CDR1 corresponds to SGHRS and CDR2 to YFSETQ.